This is a list of T cell receptor beta chains from one sample in a study of T cells in Graves' hyperthyroidism and ophthalmopathy. TCRdb reprocessed the multiplex PCR reads via MiXCR and lists one record per CDR3 protein. Of 560,000 or so distinct CDR3 sequences in the sample, about 20% were seen once. Source material: blood. The receptor set was obtained from a man between 40 and 49 years old with Graves' ophthalmopathy. The CDR3 runs from the conserved cysteine through the conserved F or W. D genes are given only for firm matches. Clone size is shown for a subset of rows, as once, few, many or a class of expanded clone.

len,abundance,j_gene,d_gene,v_gene,CDR3aa
16,many,TRBJ2-3,TRBD2,TRBV9,CASSVAGGASTDTQYF
14,few,TRBJ2-7,TRBD1,TRBV5-1,CASSLSGTGDAKYF
13,once,TRBJ1-4,NA,TRBV10-3,CAISESGGEKLFF
11,NA,TRBJ1-2,NA,TRBV7-9,CASSLANGYTF
15,few,TRBJ2-7,NA,TRBV6-4,CASRGRSATSYEQYF
13,NA,TRBJ1-5,NA,TRBV7-2,CASSLSFDQPQHF
22,NA,TRBJ2-7,NA,TRBV6-6,CASSYSLLGTGSLAGDPYEQYF
15,NA,TRBJ2-5,NA,TRBV7-9,CASSHSLTGSETQYF
14,NA,TRBJ2-7,NA,TRBV7-2,CASSFGHRNYEQYF
16,few,TRBJ1-1,NA,TRBV6-2/TRBV6-3,CASRSVGWEQNTEAFF
15,few,TRBJ2-1,NA,TRBV7-9,CASSLWPGADNEQFF
13,few,TRBJ1-1,TRBD1,TRBV29-1,CSIRTGLGTEAFF
12,few,TRBJ2-5,NA,TRBV3-1,CASGRRQETQYF
14,NA,TRBJ2-7,TRBD1,TRBV18,CASSPTGTGSEQYF
15,few,TRBJ2-1,TRBD2,TRBV5-8,CASSLFAGGMNEQFF
14,many,TRBJ2-7,NA,TRBV2,CASMSRDLLSEQYF
17,NA,TRBJ2-7,TRBD2,TRBV13,CASSLGSGGLARLEQYF
15,few,TRBJ2-2,TRBD2,TRBV5-1,CASSVVAGEVGELFF
13,few,TRBJ1-5,NA,TRBV20-1,CSASQGGYQPQHF
15,many,TRBJ2-2,NA,TRBV11-2,CASSSPLRSSGELFF
15,NA,TRBJ1-6,NA,TRBV7-9,CASYPFSSGNSPLHF
15,many,TRBJ1-1,NA,TRBV5-1,CASSLAGGMNTEAFF
13,NA,TRBJ1-1,TRBD1,TRBV5-6,CTSSLGTGGSAFF
16,NA,TRBJ2-2,NA,TRBV12-3/TRBV12-4,CASSLFGGPKSGELFF
15,NA,TRBJ2-1,NA,TRBV5-6,CASTLRGRVYNEQFF
12,many,TRBJ1-5,NA,TRBV7-2,CASLGVNQPQHF
15,many,TRBJ1-1,NA,TRBV3-1,CASSQPGPRNTEAFF
13,NA,TRBJ1-1,NA,TRBV27,CASRGGGIPEAFF
16,many,TRBJ2-5,NA,TRBV14,CASSPPLGAGQETQYF
15,few,TRBJ2-1,NA,TRBV13,CASSLRGARSNEQFF
13,once,TRBJ2-2,NA,TRBV30,CAWTGSPTGELFF
15,many,TRBJ2-7,TRBD1,TRBV6-1,CASSSPGQGLDEQYF
13,NA,TRBJ1-1,NA,TRBV4-1,CASSRGQHTEAFF
16,NA,TRBJ2-3,TRBD1,TRBV9,CASSREDRLRTDTQYF
14,many,TRBJ2-1,TRBD2,TRBV5-1,CASSYGTSEVEQFF
14,NA,TRBJ1-2,NA,TRBV12-3/TRBV12-4,CASSLATGNYGYTF
14,few,TRBJ2-5,NA,TRBV19,CASSRTGTQETQYF
14,NA,TRBJ2-3,NA,TRBV7-9,CASSQEGQRDTQYF
13,NA,TRBJ1-4,NA,TRBV6-2/TRBV6-3,CATRTVAREKLFF
13,many,TRBJ2-1,NA,TRBV2,CASSGQPKYKQFF
15,NA,TRBJ2-5,NA,TRBV5-1,CASRTSGAAVETQYF
15,NA,TRBJ2-3,NA,TRBV27,CASSLSGRPTDTQYF
15,NA,TRBJ2-5,NA,TRBV18,CASSLSRTGGETQYF
13,many,TRBJ2-1,TRBD2,TRBV18,CASSPGLAAEQFF